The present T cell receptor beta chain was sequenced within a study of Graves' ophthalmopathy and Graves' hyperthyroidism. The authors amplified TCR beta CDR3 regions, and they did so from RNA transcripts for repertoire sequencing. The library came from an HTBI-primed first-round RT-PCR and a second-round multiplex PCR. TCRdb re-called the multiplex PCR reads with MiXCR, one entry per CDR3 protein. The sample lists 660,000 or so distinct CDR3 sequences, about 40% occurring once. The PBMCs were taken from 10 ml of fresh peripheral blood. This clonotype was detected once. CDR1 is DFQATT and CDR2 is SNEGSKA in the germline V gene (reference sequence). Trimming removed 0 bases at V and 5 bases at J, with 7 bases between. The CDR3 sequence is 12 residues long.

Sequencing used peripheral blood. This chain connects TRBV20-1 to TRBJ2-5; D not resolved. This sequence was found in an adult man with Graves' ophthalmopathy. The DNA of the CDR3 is TGCAGTGCTAGAGATCAGTGGGAGACCCAGTACTTC. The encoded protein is CSARDQWETQYF.